The clone carrying this T cell receptor beta chain was seen only once. Its specificity is unknown. The germline gives CDR1 GTSNPN, CDR2 SVGIG (reference sequence). This CDR3 spans 12 amino acids. The germline V and J ends were trimmed by 0 bases and 9 bases, with 12 bases remaining between them. The sample comes from a study of cytomegalovirus exposure and HLA in healthy donors. Regarding the study as a whole: CMV antigen specificity of a few CMV-associated chains was confirmed in vitro.

TCRdb keeps only in-frame clones here, not all; method: immunoSEQ multiplex PCR. The sample records about 64,000 clones, about 89% being singletons. Sequencing was carried out using PBMCs. The clonotype was recovered from a woman under 30 in good health and CMV-seronegative. The J gene is TRBJ2-7, the V gene TRBV30; maybe TRBD1 (6 bases). CDR3 region: CAWSVQGNWQYF. CDR3 DNA sequence: TGTGCCTGGAGTGTACAGGGAAACTGGCAGTACTTC. Full variable domain (outside the CDR3, taken from reference TRBV30 and TRBJ2-7): SQTIHQWPATLVQPVGSPLSLECTVEGTSNPNLYWYRQAAGRGLQLLFYSVGIGQISSEVPQNLSASRPQDRQFILSSKKLLLSDSGFYLCAWSVQGNWQYFGPGTRLTVT.